The T cell receptor beta chain under discussion was sequenced for a study of blood T cells in healthy people across ages (dated by TCRdb to the mid-2010s). Notes on the research overall: Template switching captured roughly one uniquely barcoded TCR beta cDNA molecule per two T cells in model experiments. To track age-related changes in TCR beta repertoire diversity, the study relied on deep sequencing normalized with unique cDNA molecular identifiers. The donors were divided into four age groups: young (average about 16 years), middle-aged (approximately 39), aged (approximately 62) and long-lived (about 80). To avoid experimental bias, donors of different ages were spread randomly across the sequencing lanes. Two additional independent replicas of 1 million unique cDNA reads from the same blood draw were analyzed for two donors (one aged 18 to 30 and one aged 80 or older).

Library creation used 5' RACE. A second PCR of about 7 to 12 cycles was performed with a sample-barcoded 5' primer and a J-beta primer mix. Each TCR beta cDNA molecule received a unique molecular identifier from a template-switch 5' adaptor carrying 12 random nucleotides. At least 2.5 million CDR3-containing paired-end reads were obtained from each sample. The Mint cDNA synthesis kit, primed by a TRBC-specific oligonucleotide, was used to synthesize first-strand cDNA from all RNA. Following uracil-DNA glycosylase treatment, all cDNA underwent a first 18-cycle PCR with the universal primers M1SS and BC2_uni_R. Per the source publication's procedure: Each sample was normalized by randomly selecting 1 million high-quality reads, each carrying a distinct molecular identifier. Reads with shared molecular identifiers were discarded instead of being binned into consensus sequences. MiTCR, run with a Q25 quality threshold and the strictest error-elimination algorithm, handled CDR3 identification, clonotype clustering and error correction. A nonparametric unseen species model with Euler transformation was used to estimate lower-bound total TCR beta diversity. Through fastp at Q25 and MiXCR, TCRdb rebuilt clones from the public reads, retaining in-frame beta chains. Each record represents a unique CDR3 protein, reported with the most common genes and DNA among its rows. TCRdb's processing, not the authors', yielded these V and J calls. This sample holds 1.8 million or so distinct CDR3 sequences; 39% were observed only once. The ten top clones hold 23% of the sample.

The paper's findings and limits, for the study overall: Since profiling was done on bulk unsorted PBMCs, naive and antigen-experienced compartments could not be conclusively compared. Total diversity estimates from one million sequenced T cells were considered lower bounds and underestimates. A strong correlation was found between observed TCR beta diversity and the percentage of naive T cells measured by flow cytometry. Compared with the aged group, more naive CD4+ T cells, fewer expanded clones and increased TCR diversity were shown by the long-lived group, suggesting age selection. The CMV infection status of donors was not known, potentially confounding age-related changes in expanded clonotypes. As age increased, observed TCR beta diversity per million T cells dropped in a roughly linear way, and a significant reduction was already evident by age 40.

Worth noting for this clonotype: Its antigen remains unidentified. No base quality values were provided; no much bigger clone lies one nucleotide off.

CDR1 MNHEY and CDR2 SVGEGT were looked up in the germline V gene. After removal of 8 bases from V and 5 bases from J, the junction retains 19 bases not matched to a gene. From the cysteine up to the phenylalanine, the CDR3 has a length of 17 residues. The only DNA kept is the CDR3, 51 bases in frame from the first base. Donors were 40 or so systemically healthy Caucasian individuals from Russia aged roughly 6 to 90 years. Roughly 11 milliliters of peripheral blood were drawn from each donor into EDTA-treated Vacutainer tubes. Ficoll-Paque density-gradient centrifugation was used to isolate PBMCs, with at least 6.5 million obtained per sample. Total RNA was extracted from PBMCs with Trizol reagent, with at least 6 micrograms obtained per sample. The percentages of naive CD45RAhigh/CD27high T cells were determined by flow cytometry on a PBMC aliquot from every donor.

The specimen was blood. The chain was built from TRBV6-2 or TRBV6-3 and TRBJ1-1; 8 middle bases align to TRBD1. The source of this sequence is a human donor in good health. The CDR3 in this case is CASGIIHSDRVGTEAFF. The DNA reads as follows: TGTGCCAGCGGGATAATCCATTCGGACAGGGTGGGTACTGAAGCTTTCTTT.